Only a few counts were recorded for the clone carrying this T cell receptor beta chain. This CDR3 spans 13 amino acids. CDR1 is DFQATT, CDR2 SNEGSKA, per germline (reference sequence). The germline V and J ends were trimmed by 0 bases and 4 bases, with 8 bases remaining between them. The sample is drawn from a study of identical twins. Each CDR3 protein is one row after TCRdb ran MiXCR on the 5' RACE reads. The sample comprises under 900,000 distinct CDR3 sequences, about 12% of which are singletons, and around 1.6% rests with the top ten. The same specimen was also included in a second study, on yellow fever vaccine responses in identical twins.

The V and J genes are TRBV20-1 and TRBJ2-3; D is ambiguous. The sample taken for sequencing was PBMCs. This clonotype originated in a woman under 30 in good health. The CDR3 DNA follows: TGCAGTGCTAGAGATAGTTGGGCAGATACGCAGTATTTT. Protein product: CSARDSWADTQYF.